This TCR beta chain stems from a study of blood T cell repertoires in COVID-19. Study background: Sample material is recorded as cDNA or gDNA derived from T cells, B-cell-depleted T cells, or PBMCs.

V gave up 6 bases and J gave up 6 bases, with 19 bases separating them. This CDR3 has 15 amino acids. CDR1 is SGHKS, CDR2 YYEKEE, per germline (reference sequence). Study members were between 18 and 89 years old and lived in approximately 25 US regions. Allocation to cohorts depended on clinical history reported by the participants. As originally analysed: Estimated nucleated cell counts came from reference gene primer amplification. This table comes from immunoSEQ multiplex PCR, and its TCRdb copy is limited to in-frame clones, with some not included. V and J calls and clone size are given by that table; D and trimming were obtained from the DNA. The sample yields about 190,000 clones, 65% to 80% seen once.

Source material: PBMCs or T cells enriched from blood (not recorded which). This sequence joins TRBV5-5 and TRBJ1-3; weak D call: TRBD1 (5 bases). This receptor was taken from a woman between 50 and 59 years old with acute COVID-19. The CDR3 protein is CASITSPGEINTIYF. The CDR3 coding sequence is TGTGCCAGCATAACGTCCCCGGGGGAAATAAACACCATATATTTT.